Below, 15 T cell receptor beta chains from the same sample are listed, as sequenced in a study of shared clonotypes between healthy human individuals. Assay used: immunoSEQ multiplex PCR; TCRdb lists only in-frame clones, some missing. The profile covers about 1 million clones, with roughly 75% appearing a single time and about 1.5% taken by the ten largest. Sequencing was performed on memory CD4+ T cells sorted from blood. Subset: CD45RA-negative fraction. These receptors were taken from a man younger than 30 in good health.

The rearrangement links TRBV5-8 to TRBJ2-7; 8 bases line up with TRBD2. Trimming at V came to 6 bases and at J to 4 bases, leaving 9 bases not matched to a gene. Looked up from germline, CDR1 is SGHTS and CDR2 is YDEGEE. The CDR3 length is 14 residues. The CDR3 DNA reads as TGTGCCAGCACCGCCCGTCGCGGGGGGTACGAGCAGTACTTC. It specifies CASTARRGGYEQYF.

CDR3 sequence (DNA): TGTGCCAGTAGTACTAGGGGGCTTAGCACAGATACGCAGTATTTT. Translating gives CASSTRGLSTDTQYF. This chain uses TRBV19 with TRBJ2-3; 7 bases are a match to TRBD1. The V gene's germline CDR1 is LNHDA and CDR2 SQIVND (reference sequence). The CDR3 spans 15 residues. Losses at the gene ends were 4 bases for V and 0 bases for J; bases not matched to a gene: 4.

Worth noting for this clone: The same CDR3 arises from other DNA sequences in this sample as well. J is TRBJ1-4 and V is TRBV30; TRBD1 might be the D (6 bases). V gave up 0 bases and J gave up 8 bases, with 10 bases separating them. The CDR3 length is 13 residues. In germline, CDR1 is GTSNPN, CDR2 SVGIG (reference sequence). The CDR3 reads CAWSVKGEEKLFF. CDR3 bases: TGTGCCTGGAGTGTAAAGGGGGAGGAAAAACTGTTTTTT.

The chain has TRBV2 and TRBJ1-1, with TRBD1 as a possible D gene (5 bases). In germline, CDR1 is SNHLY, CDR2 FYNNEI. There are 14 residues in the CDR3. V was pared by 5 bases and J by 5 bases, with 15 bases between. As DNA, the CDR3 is TGTGCCAGCAGTTATGGGACGCTGGGAACTGAAGCTTTCTTT. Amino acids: CASSYGTLGTEAFF.

The CDR3 DNA sequence: TGTGCCAGCAGTTACGACGGTAATCAGCCCCAGCATTTT. It codes for CASSYDGNQPQHF. The genes are TRBV6-6 and TRBJ1-5; D not resolved. CDR1 and CDR2 from the germline V gene are MNHNY and SVGAGI (reference sequence). Between the trimmed V and J ends, which lost 2 bases and 4 bases, there was a span of 6 bases. The CDR3 runs to 13 residues.

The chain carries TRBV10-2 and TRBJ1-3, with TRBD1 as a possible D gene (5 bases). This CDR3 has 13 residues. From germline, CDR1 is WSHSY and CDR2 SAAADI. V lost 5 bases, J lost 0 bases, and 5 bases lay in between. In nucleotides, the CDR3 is TGCGCCAGCAGTCAGGGCTCTGGAAACACCATATATTTT. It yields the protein CASSQGSGNTIYF.

The CDR3 DNA sequence: TGCGCCAGCAGGCTACAGGGGAAGGGGGACGAGCAGTACTTC. Translation: CASRLQGKGDEQYF. The gene calls are TRBV5-1 and TRBJ2-5; 7 bases align to TRBD1. Matching the DNA end better, TRBJ2-7 makes the J call doubtful. The CDR3 spans 14 residues. Per germline, CDR1 SGHRS and CDR2 YFSETQ.

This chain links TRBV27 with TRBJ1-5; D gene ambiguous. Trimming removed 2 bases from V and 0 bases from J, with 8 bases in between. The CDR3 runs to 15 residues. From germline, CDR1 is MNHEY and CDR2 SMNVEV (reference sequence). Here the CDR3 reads CASSLMGYSNQPQHF. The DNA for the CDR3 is TGTGCCAGCAGTTTAATGGGATATAGCAATCAGCCCCAGCATTTT.

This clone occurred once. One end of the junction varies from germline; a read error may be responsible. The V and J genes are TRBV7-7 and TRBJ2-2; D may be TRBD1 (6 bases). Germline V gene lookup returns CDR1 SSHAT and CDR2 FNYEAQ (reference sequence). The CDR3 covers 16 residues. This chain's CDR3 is CASSLRQVETGGELFF. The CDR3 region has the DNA TGTGCTAGCAGCCTCAGACAGGTCGAAACGGGCGGGGAGCTGTTTTTT.

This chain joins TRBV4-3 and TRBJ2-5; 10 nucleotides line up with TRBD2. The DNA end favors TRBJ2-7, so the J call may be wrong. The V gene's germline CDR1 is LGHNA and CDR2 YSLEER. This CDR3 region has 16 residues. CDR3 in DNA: TGCGCCAGCAGCCAAGAACTCCTAGCGGGAGAGAGCGAGCAGTACTTC. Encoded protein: CASSQELLAGESEQYF.

The CDR3 DNA reads TGCGCCAGCAGTCGGGTAAGGTTGGTCCTTCAAAACTCCACCGGGGAGCTGTTTTTT. It yields the protein CASSRVRLVLQNSTGELFF. V gene TRBV5-1 combines with J gene TRBJ2-2; no clear D gene. Trimming stripped 5 bases from V and 4 bases from J, with 27 bases between. Per the germline V gene, CDR1 is SGHRS and CDR2 is YFSETQ. The CDR3 runs to 19 residues.

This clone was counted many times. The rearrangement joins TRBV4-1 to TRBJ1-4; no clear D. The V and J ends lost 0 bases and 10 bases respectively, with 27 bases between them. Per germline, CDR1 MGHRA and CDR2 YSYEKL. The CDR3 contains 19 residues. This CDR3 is CASSQDWVGTDGSSRKLFF. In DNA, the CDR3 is TGCGCCAGCAGCCAAGACTGGGTTGGAACAGACGGGAGTTCGAGAAAACTGTTTTTT.

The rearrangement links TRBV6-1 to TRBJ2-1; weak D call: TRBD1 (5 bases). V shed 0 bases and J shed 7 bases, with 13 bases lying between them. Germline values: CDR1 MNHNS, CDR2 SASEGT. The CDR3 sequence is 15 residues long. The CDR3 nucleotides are TGTGCCAGCAGTGAAGCGGAGACAGTTTTTAATGAGCAGTTCTTC. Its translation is CASSEAETVFNEQFF.

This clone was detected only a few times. Here the CDR3 reads CASSEGSNYEQYF. CDR3 DNA: TGTGCCAGCAGTGAAGGCAGTAACTACGAGCAGTACTTC. The genes are TRBV25-1 and TRBJ2-5; D unresolved. The J call may be mistaken, given a closer DNA end match to TRBJ2-7. CDR1 is MGHDK, CDR2 SYGVNS, per germline. The CDR3 has 13 residues.

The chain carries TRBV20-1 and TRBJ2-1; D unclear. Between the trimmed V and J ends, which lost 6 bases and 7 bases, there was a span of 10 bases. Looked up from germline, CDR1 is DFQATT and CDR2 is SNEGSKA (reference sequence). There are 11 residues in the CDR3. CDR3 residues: CSALDGNEQFF. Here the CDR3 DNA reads TGCAGTGCCCTAGACGGGAATGAGCAGTTCTTC.